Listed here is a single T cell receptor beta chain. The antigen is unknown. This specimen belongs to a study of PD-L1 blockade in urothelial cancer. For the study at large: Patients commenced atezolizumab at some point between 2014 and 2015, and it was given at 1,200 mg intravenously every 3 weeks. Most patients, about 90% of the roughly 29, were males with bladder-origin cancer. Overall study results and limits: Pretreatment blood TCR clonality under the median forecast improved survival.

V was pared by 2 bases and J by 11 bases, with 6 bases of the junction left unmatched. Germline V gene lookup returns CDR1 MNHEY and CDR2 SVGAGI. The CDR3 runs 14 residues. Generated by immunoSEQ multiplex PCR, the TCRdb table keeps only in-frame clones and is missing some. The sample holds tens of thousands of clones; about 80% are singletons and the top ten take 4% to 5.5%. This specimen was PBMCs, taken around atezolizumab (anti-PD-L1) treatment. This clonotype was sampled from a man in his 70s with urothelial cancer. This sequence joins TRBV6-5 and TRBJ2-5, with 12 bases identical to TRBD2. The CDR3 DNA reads TGTGCCAGCAGTTACCGGCTAGCGGGGGGGACTCAGTACTTC. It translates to CASSYRLAGGTQYF.